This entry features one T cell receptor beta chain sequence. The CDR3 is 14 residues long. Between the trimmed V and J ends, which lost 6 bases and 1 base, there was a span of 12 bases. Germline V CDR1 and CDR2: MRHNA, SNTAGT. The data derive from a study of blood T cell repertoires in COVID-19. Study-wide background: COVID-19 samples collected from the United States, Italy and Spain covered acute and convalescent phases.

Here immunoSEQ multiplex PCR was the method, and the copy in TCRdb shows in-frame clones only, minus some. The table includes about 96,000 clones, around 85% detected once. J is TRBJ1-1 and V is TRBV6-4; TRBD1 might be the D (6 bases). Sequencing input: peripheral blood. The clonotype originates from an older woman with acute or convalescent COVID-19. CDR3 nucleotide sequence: TGTGCCAGCAGAGCGGGACACAAGAACACTGAAGCTTTCTTT. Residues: CASRAGHKNTEAFF.